This is a list of T cell receptor beta chains from one sample in a study of graft-versus-host responses after intestinal transplantation. Sequencing used immunoSEQ multiplex PCR; TCRdb keeps in-frame clones, though not all of them. This sample yields 85,000 to 100,000 clones, of which roughly 90% are seen a single time; less than 0.12% belongs to the top ten. Their antigens are not known. Source: unstimulated CD4+ T cells sorted from spleen or lymph node cells, taken before intestinal transplant. All receptors come from a human donor who received an intestinal transplant. CDR3s leave out the opening cysteine and the closing phenylalanine or tryptophan. The order of the fields is V gene, CDR3 protein.

TRBV10-3	AISARGYEQY
TRBV10-2	ASRLDSTYEQY
TRBV6-6	ASSYPTVTNTEAF
TRBV11-2	ASSSIRGGASSYEQY
TRBV25-1	ASRYRGDSPLH
TRBV5-1	ASSLGGEYNEQF
TRBV5-1	ASSSPGQGAGETQY
TRBV5-1	ASTISGTEAF
TRBV6-1	ASSGQGATPLH
TRBV7-3	ASSPARGGGYT
TRBV7-9	ASSDGQGAVWGYT
TRBV4-2	ASSQVGDRAGYGYT
TRBV7-9	ASTKQGGSSYEQY
TRBV28	ASQRTVGPYGYT
TRBV9	ASSAQGNTEAF
TRBV2	ASRGGGEKLF
TRBV6-1	ASRGGQAGGEQY
TRBV19	ASAGWRDRAVGIDQPQH
TRBV6-6	AGGDRHSGNTIY
TRBV11-3	ASSLEGSGVFGEQF
TRBV18	ASSQGQGGEQY
TRBV11-2	ASSLGLAGASGEQF
TRBV6-5	ASSYQVTSTDTQY
TRBV5-5	ASSLGQGSNQPQH
TRBV5-1	ASSPDSNYGYT
TRBV29-1	SVAPGSAQY
TRBV6-4	ASSGKDRERYEQY
TRBV7-9	ASSPTRGATNEKLF
TRBV29-1	SVAQGRTEAF
TRBV7-3	ASSLVASTDTQY
TRBV6-5	ASSTGDGYT
TRBV25-1	ASSDVTGSGNTIY
TRBV13	ASSGQGAYGYT
TRBV10-3	AIRKGTGLLNTGELF
TRBV25-1	ASQTGRGGYT
TRBV5-4	ASRGGGASTTQY
TRBV5-1	ASSQLGTGVEAF
TRBV15	ATSKGQGAASKETQY
TRBV10-3	AIRGRADSSDTQY
TRBV23-1	ASSHPRTAYGYT
TRBV11-2	ASSLVGGTYEQY
TRBV18	ASSLSPDWEQY
TRBV6-6	ASSYLTATGELF
TRBV5-5	ASSLDRTTQITQY
TRBV21-1	ASSILGWAKNIQY
TRBV6-6	ASTQQRGHNQPQH
TRBV9	ASTRDSTSNSPLH
TRBV29-1	SARDRGSEKLF
TRBV9	ASSTRLANSNEQF
TRBV5-1	ASSSDRVNTEAF
TRBV5-6	ASSPLSAGYGELF
TRBV2	ASSERVGTQY
TRBV28	ASSPDSYYGYT
TRBV6-1	ASSPSPGTNEKLF
TRBV5-1	ASSRTGNYEQY
TRBV19	ASSIVGTGSSPLH
TRBV10-3	AISESSGGGYEQY
TRBV7-9	ASSGTAGEQF
TRBV25-1	ASSELDRELGEQY
TRBV7-8	ASSPVGGSGNQPQH